This TCR beta chain originates from a study of identical twins. Study-wide results and limits: While abundant cord blood beta clonotypes carried fewer insertions, memory repertoires showed no such pattern.

The V segment lost 5 bases and the J segment 1 base; nucleotides outside the gene matches: 4. The CDR3 loop spans 14 amino acids. Germline CDR1 SEHNR, CDR2 FQNEAQ (reference sequence). TCRdb re-called the 5' RACE reads with MiXCR, one entry per CDR3 protein. This table has about 530,000 distinct CDR3 sequences, 13% to 15% appearing once. In the case of this clonotype: Its antigen remains unknown.

This same sample was also part of a study on yellow fever vaccine responses in identical twins.

This receptor was obtained from a woman aged 18-29 years in good health. The chain recombines TRBV7-9 with TRBJ2-5; TRBD1 matches at 7 bases. The specimen was CD4+ T cells sorted from blood. The CDR3 region is CASSNDRVQETQYF. The CDR3, as DNA: TGTGCCAGCAGCAATGACAGGGTCCAAGAGACCCAGTACTTC.